The 29 T cell receptor beta chains below come from one sample, sequenced in a study of preoperative IRX-2 immunotherapy in early breast cancer. Some clones are missing from TCRdb's copy, which holds only in-frame ones; the method was immunoSEQ multiplex PCR. The sample yields some 59,000 clones, less than 95% seen once. The treatment here: preoperative locoregional IRX-2 cytokine immunotherapy. Sampling took place from a patient treated with IRX-2 immunotherapy. These receptors were collected from a human donor with breast cancer.

V and J are TRBV28 and TRBJ2-7; 11 bases are shared with TRBD2. Germline V lookup: CDR1 MDHEN, CDR2 SYDVKM. V shed 10 bases, J shed 6 bases, and the junction held 17 bases outside the gene matches. CDR3 length: 16 residues. CDR3 nucleotides: TGTGCCATCCAAGGGCCTAGCGGGAGGCTAGGGGGCGAGCAGTACTTC. The encoded protein is CAIQGPSGRLGGEQYF. Full variable domain (remainder filled in from reference TRBV28 and TRBJ2-7): DVKVTQSSRYLVKRTGEKVFLECVQDMDHENMFWYRQDPGLGLRLIYFSYDVKMKEKGDIPEGYSVSREKKERFSLILESASTNQTSMYLCAIQGPSGRLGGEQYFGPGTRLTVT.

This clone has a single count. The chain recombines TRBV6-1 with TRBJ1-4; no clear D gene. Germline-derived CDR1 and CDR2 are MNHNS and SASEGT. V lost 11 bases, J lost 2 bases, and 15 bases lay in between. The CDR3 loop spans 14 amino acids. The CDR3 DNA follows: TGTGCCGGAGCACTGGCGGGGACTAATGAAAAACTGTTTTTT. The encoded protein is CAGALAGTNEKLFF.

The rearrangement links TRBV4-1 to TRBJ1-2; 8 bases agree with TRBD1. The CDR3 is 15 amino acids. V lost 4 bases and J lost 8; bases outside the gene matches: 12. Germline V gene lookup returns CDR1 MGHRA and CDR2 YSYEKL. The CDR3 region is CASSLTGQGARGYTF. The DNA of the CDR3 is TGCGCCAGCAGCCTCACTGGACAGGGCGCGCGCGGCTACACCTTC.

This clone showed up just once. Here the CDR3 DNA reads TGTGCCAGCAGCGAAAAGGGGGGGACAGGGGATTCACCCCTCCACTTT. Translated, it gives CASSEKGGTGDSPLHF. The chain recombines TRBV9 with TRBJ1-6, with 10 bases aligning to TRBD1. This CDR3 is 16 amino acids long. Germline CDR1 is SGDLS and CDR2 is YYNGEE. After removal of 3 bases from V and 8 bases from J, the junction contained 8 bases not matched to a gene.

The V call is TRBV19, the J call TRBJ1-5, with D hard to call. The CDR3 contains 13 residues. CDR1 is LNHDA, CDR2 SQIVND, per germline (reference sequence). The V and J ends lost 5 bases and 4 bases respectively, with 9 bases between them. CDR3 sequence reads: CASSPQANQPQHF. The CDR3 DNA is TGTGCCAGTAGTCCTCAGGCAAATCAGCCCCAGCATTTT.

The V call is TRBV18, the J call TRBJ1-6; no clear D. Trimming stripped 2 bases from V and 7 bases from J, with 15 bases between. CDR3 size: 16 residues. CDR1 is KGHSH, CDR2 LQKENI, per germline. CDR3 coding DNA: TGTGCCAGCTCACCAGTAGGAAGCCCGGGCAATTCACCCCTCCACTTT. It encodes CASSPVGSPGNSPLHF.

This clone was seen only a few times. The V gene is TRBV19, the J gene TRBJ1-6; D not resolved. The CDR3 consists of 14 residues. From germline, CDR1 is LNHDA and CDR2 SQIVND (reference sequence). The V gene lost 6 bases and the J gene lost 8 bases, with 14 bases spanning the gap. In DNA form, the CDR3 reads TGTGCCAGTAGAATTGTGGGTGGAGATTCACCCCTCCACTTT. It is translated as CASRIVGGDSPLHF.

V and J are TRBV2 and TRBJ2-2, with D maybe TRBD2 (5 bases). V lost 4 bases to trimming and J lost 2 bases, with 11 bases between them. The CDR3 is 15 amino acids. The V gene's germline CDR1 is SNHLY and CDR2 FYNNEI. The CDR3 loop is CASSGSLGNTGELFF. The CDR3 DNA follows: TGTGCCAGCAGTGGTTCACTAGGCAACACCGGGGAGCTGTTTTTT.

CDR3 residues: CASSSDRSSYEQYF. The CDR3 nucleotides are TGTGCCAGCAGCTCTGACAGAAGCTCCTACGAGCAGTACTTC. J is TRBJ2-7 and V is TRBV5-4, with a tentative D call TRBD1 (5 bases). There are 14 residues in the CDR3. Trimming removed 3 bases from V and 0 bases from J, with 10 bases in between. Germline values: CDR1 SGHNT, CDR2 YYREEE (reference sequence).

CDR3 DNA sequence: TGTGCCAGTAAGGGCCCTAATGAAAAACTGTTTTTT. Its translation: CASKGPNEKLFF. The chain is built from TRBV28 and TRBJ1-4; unclear D gene. This CDR3 comprises 12 residues. V was pared by 9 bases and J by 3 bases, with 8 bases between. Looked up from germline, CDR1 is MDHEN and CDR2 is SYDVKM.

The chain links TRBV7-9 to TRBJ1-4; D may be TRBD1 (6 bases). Germline-derived CDR1 and CDR2 are SEHNR and FQNEAQ (reference sequence). This CDR3 region has 14 residues. V was clipped by 1 base and J by 8 bases, with 11 bases between them. The CDR3: CASSLVRGGEKLFF. The CDR3 DNA reads as TGTGCCAGCAGCTTAGTCAGGGGTGGCGAAAAACTGTTTTTT.

This clone has a single count. This sequence joins TRBV27 and TRBJ2-3; D may be TRBD2 (7 bases). The CDR3 has 17 amino acids. Germline CDR1 reads MNHEY; CDR2 reads SMNVEV (reference sequence). V shed 7 bases and J shed 3 bases, with 23 bases lying between them. The CDR3: CASTSLTGPGGTDTQYF. CDR3 nucleotide sequence: TGTGCCAGCACTAGCTTGACAGGTCCGGGGGGTACAGATACGCAGTATTTT.

This clone has only one observation. The chain couples TRBV19 to TRBJ2-1; 8 nucleotides agree with TRBD2. This CDR3 has 16 amino acids. Germline CDR1 reads LNHDA; CDR2 reads SQIVND (reference sequence). V lost 0 bases and J lost 1; bases outside the gene matches: 2. The chain's CDR3 is CASSIELAASYNEQFF. The CDR3, as DNA: TGTGCCAGTAGTATAGAACTAGCGGCTTCCTACAATGAGCAGTTCTTC.

This chain links TRBV5-1 with TRBJ2-1; 10 nucleotides line up with TRBD1. This CDR3 has 14 amino acids. Trimming removed 3 bases from V and 7 bases from J; junction bases left unmatched: 4. Germline V lookup: CDR1 SGHRS, CDR2 YFSETQ. The CDR3 bases are TGCGCCAGCAGCTCCGGGACAGGGGTTAATGAGCAGTTCTTC. The encoded protein is CASSSGTGVNEQFF.

The V and J genes are TRBV11-2 and TRBJ1-4; unclear D gene. V was trimmed by 0 bases and J by 7 bases, leaving 15 bases between them. This CDR3 region has 16 residues. Germline V gene data show CDR1 as SGHAT and CDR2 as FQNNGV. This CDR3 is CASSLDLGGNLEKLFF. The CDR3 nucleotides are TGTGCCAGCAGCTTAGATCTAGGAGGAAATCTTGAAAAACTGTTTTTT.

CDR3 bases: TGCGCCAGCAGCTTGGCCGCCTCAAGCGACGGCTACACCTTC. This translates into CASSLAASSDGYTF. The chain recombines TRBV5-1 with TRBJ1-2; D gene uncertain. V lost 0 bases and J 8 bases, leaving 14 bases between the germline ends. This CDR3 contains 14 residues. Germline-derived CDR1 and CDR2 are SGHRS and YFSETQ.

The rearrangement links TRBV5-4 to TRBJ2-5; TRBD2 matches 8 bases. The CDR3 is made up of 16 amino acids. V trimming: 3 bases; J trimming: 1 base; junction bases outside the gene matches: 8. CDR1 is SGHNT and CDR2 is YYREEE in the germline V gene (reference sequence). In DNA form, the CDR3 reads TGTGCCAGCAGCTCGGGGGGGACCAGGATCCAAGAGACCCAGTACTTC. This encodes CASSSGGTRIQETQYF.

This clone was found once. This rearrangement joins TRBV2 to TRBJ2-2, with 11 bases that match TRBD1. This CDR3 region has 14 residues. Germline V gene lookup returns CDR1 SNHLY and CDR2 FYNNEI. The V gene end was trimmed by 6 bases and the J gene end by 6 bases; junction bases not matched to a gene: 3. This CDR3 reads CASRGTGGSGELFF. The CDR3 DNA reads as TGTGCCAGCAGGGGGACAGGGGGGTCCGGGGAGCTGTTTTTT.

This clone was seen once. The CDR3 region has the DNA TGTGCCAGCAGCCTTCCAACCGCCGGTGCTGAAGCTTTCTTT. Residues: CASSLPTAGAEAFF. The V call is TRBV28, the J call TRBJ1-1; unclear D gene. CDR1 is MDHEN and CDR2 is SYDVKM in the germline V gene. Trimming removed 6 bases at V and 6 bases at J, with 17 bases between. The CDR3 loop spans 14 amino acids.

The gene calls are TRBV9 and TRBJ1-2; no firm D call. The germline V gene has CDR1 SGDLS and CDR2 YYNGEE. V was trimmed by 1 base and J by 2 bases, leaving 9 bases between them. The CDR3 runs 14 residues. The CDR3 nucleotides read TGTGCCAGCAGCGTACTGCCGGGGAACTATGGCTACACCTTC. As protein: CASSVLPGNYGYTF.

V is TRBV10-3 and J is TRBJ2-7; D call uncertain. Germline V gene data show CDR1 as ENHRY and CDR2 as SYGVKD. The CDR3 is made up of 11 amino acids. Trimming cost V 8 bases and J 4 bases, with 9 bases left between them. Written as DNA, the CDR3 is TGTGCCATCGGCCCAACTTACGAGCAGTACTTC. Translated, it gives CAIGPTYEQYF.

DNA for the CDR3: TGTGCCAGCAGTACCTACGAGCAGTACTTC. Translated, it gives CASSTYEQYF. This chain joins TRBV6-1 and TRBJ2-7; D is unclear. This CDR3 is built from 10 residues. Per germline, CDR1 MNHNS and CDR2 SASEGT. V lost 5 bases and J 2 bases, leaving 1 base between the germline ends.

This clone has only one observation. The chain employs TRBV18 and TRBJ2-3; a weak D match, TRBD2 (5 bases). Germline assignment: CDR1 KGHSH and CDR2 LQKENI. This CDR3 has 16 amino acids. Between the trimmed V and J ends, which lost 6 bases and 2 bases, there was a span of 18 bases. CDR3 nucleotides: TGTGCCAGCTCCCCCCCCACGAGGGCCCACACAGATACGCAGTATTTT. As protein: CASSPPTRAHTDTQYF.

The chain joins TRBV5-1 to TRBJ2-1, with 10 bases fitting TRBD1. The CDR3 is 17 residues long. CDR1 is SGHRS, CDR2 YFSETQ, per germline. V lost 5 bases, J lost 8 bases, and 16 bases stayed unmatched. The CDR3 DNA sequence: TGCGCCAGCAGTATCCCCTTGACAGGGGGCGAGTTGGATGAGCAGTTCTTC. Translation gives CASSIPLTGGELDEQFF.

The gene calls are TRBV7-8 and TRBJ2-1; TRBD2 matches at 7 bases. Germline trimming cut 4 bases from V and 3 bases from J; bases unmatched to any gene: 3. Germline lookup yields CDR1 SGHVS and CDR2 FQNEAQ. CDR3 length equals 14 residues. The CDR3 DNA follows: TGTGCCAGCAGCTACGGGACTAACTACAATGAGCAGTTCTTC. Translated, it gives CASSYGTNYNEQFF.

The rearrangement links TRBV4-1 to TRBJ1-3; D is ambiguous. V was pared by 1 base and J by 4 bases, with 14 bases between. The germline gives CDR1 MGHRA, CDR2 YSYEKL. This CDR3 is 16 amino acids long. The CDR3 bases are TGCGCCAGCAGCCAAGGGTCGAGGTCTCCGGGAAACACCATATATTTT. Translation: CASSQGSRSPGNTIYF.

The chain joins TRBV7-3 to TRBJ2-1; D might be TRBD2 (6 bases). Germline assignment: CDR1 SGHTA and CDR2 FQGTGA. The CDR3 is 14 residues long. Trimming cost V 5 bases and J 5 bases, with 13 bases left between them. The CDR3 region has the DNA TGTGCCAGCAGCCTAAGGGGCGGGAACAATGAGCAGTTCTTC. It codes for CASSLRGGNNEQFF.

This chain links TRBV7-8 with TRBJ2-7; D gene uncertain. V was cut by 4 bases and J by 0 bases, with 13 bases left in between. The CDR3 is 15 amino acids. Germline lookup yields CDR1 SGHVS and CDR2 FQNEAQ. The CDR3 protein is CASSSPTRPSYEQYF. The CDR3 nucleotides read TGTGCCAGCAGCTCCCCGACGAGACCCTCCTACGAGCAGTACTTC. The full variable domain, its missing parts supplied by reference TRBV7-8 and TRBJ2-7, is GAGVSQSPRYKVAKRGQDVALRCDPISGHVSLFWYQQALGQGPEFLTYFQNEAQLDKSGLPSDRFFAERPEGSVSTLKIQRTQQEDSAVYLCASSSPTRPSYEQYFGPGTRLTVT.

This chain uses TRBV27 with TRBJ1-5; D remains ambiguous. CDR1 is MNHEY, CDR2 SMNVEV, per germline (reference sequence). Trimming pared 0 bases from V and 4 bases from J, leaving 19 bases between. The CDR3 sequence is 18 residues long. Here the CDR3 DNA reads TGTGCCAGCAGTTTATCTTTCTCGCGGATCGGGGTTAATCAGCCCCAGCATTTT. Translation gives CASSLSFSRIGVNQPQHF.